This TCR beta chain was documented in a study of cytomegalovirus exposure and HLA in healthy donors. Overall study results and limits: Analysis performed later showed TCR beta chains linked to HLA being more clonally expanded than equally common others. TCR beta V- and J-gene trimming, according to a later analysis, was linked to a missense DCLRE1C variant. A later analysis revealed that TCR association rates differed between HLA loci, peaking at DRB1 and bottoming out at HLA-C.

Germline CDR1 SNHLY, CDR2 FYNNEI. V lost 1 base, J lost 5 bases, and 8 bases lay in between. CDR3 size: 13 residues. This clone has a handful of counts. Antigen specificity is unknown. With 60 Vbeta and 13 Jbeta primers, the PCR was carried out. How the authors handled the data: In a later analysis, of some 80 million unique beta chains, around 11 million appeared in at least two donors. TCRdb keeps only in-frame clones here, not all; method: immunoSEQ multiplex PCR. V and J calls and clone size are those listed in that table; D and trimming were worked out from the DNA. The sample consists of roughly 130,000 clones, around 73% of them appearing once.

This TCR was recovered from a woman aged 40 to 50 in good health and CMV-seronegative. Sequencing was performed on PBMCs. V and J are TRBV2 and TRBJ1-2; D unresolved. As DNA, the CDR3 is TGTGCCAGCAGTGAAGGGCAGGATTATGGCTACACCTTC. This gives the protein CASSEGQDYGYTF.